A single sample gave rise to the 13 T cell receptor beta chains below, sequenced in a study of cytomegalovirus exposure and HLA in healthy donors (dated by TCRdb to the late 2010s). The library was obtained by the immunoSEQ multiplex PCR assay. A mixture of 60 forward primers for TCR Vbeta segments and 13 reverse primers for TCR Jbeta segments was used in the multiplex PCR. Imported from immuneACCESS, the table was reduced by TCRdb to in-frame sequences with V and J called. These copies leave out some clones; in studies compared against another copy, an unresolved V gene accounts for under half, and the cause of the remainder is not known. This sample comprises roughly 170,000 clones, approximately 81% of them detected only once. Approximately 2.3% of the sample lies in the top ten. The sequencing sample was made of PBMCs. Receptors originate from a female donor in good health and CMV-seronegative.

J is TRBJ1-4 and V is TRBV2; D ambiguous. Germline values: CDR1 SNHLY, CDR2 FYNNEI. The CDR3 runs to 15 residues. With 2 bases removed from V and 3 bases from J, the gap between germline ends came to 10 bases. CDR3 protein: CASSERRGSNEKLFF. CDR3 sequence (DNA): TGTGCCAGCAGTGAAAGGCGAGGTTCTAATGAAAAACTGTTTTTT.

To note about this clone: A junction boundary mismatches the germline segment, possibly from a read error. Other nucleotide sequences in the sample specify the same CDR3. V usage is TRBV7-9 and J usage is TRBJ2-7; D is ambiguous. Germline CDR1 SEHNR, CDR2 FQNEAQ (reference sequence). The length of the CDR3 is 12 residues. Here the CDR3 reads CASSLSPYEQYF. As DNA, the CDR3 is TGTGCTAGCAGCTTGTCTCCCTACGAGCAGTACTTC.

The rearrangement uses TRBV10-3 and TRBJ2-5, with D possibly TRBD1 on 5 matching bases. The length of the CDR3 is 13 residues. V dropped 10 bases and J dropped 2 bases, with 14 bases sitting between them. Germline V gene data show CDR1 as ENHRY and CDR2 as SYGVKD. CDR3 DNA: TGTGCCACCGCTGACCAGGGACAAGAGACCCAGTACTTC. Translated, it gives CATADQGQETQYF.

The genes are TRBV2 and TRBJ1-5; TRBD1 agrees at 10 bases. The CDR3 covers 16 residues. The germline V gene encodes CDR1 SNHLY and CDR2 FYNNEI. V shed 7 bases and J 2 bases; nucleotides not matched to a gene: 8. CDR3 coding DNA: TGTGCCAGCACCGGACAGGGGGGCTTTGGCAATCAGCCCCAGCATTTT. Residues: CASTGQGGFGNQPQHF.

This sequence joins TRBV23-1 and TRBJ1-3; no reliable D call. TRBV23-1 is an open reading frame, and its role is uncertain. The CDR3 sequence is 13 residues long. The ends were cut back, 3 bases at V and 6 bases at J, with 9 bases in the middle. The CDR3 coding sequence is TGCGCCAGCAGTCATGAGGGCTCAAACACCATATATTTT. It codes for CASSHEGSNTIYF.

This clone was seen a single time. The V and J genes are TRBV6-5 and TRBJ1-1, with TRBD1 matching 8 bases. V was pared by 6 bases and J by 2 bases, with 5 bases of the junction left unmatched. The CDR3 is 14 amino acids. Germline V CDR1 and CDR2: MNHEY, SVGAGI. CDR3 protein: CASREQGVNTEAFF. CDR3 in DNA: TGTGCCAGCAGGGAACAGGGGGTCAACACTGAAGCTTTCTTT.

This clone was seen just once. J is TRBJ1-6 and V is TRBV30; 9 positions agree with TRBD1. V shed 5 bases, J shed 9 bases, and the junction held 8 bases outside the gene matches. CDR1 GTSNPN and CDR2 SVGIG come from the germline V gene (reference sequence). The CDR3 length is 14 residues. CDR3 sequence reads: CAWSPGQGSSPLHF. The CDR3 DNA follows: TGTGCCTGGTCTCCGGGACAGGGAAGTTCACCCCTCCACTTT. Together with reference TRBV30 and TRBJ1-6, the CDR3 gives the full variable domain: SQTIHQWPATLVQPVGSPLSLECTVEGTSNPNLYWYRQAAGRGLQLLFYSVGIGQISSEVPQNLSASRPQDRQFILSSKKLLLSDSGFYLCAWSPGQGSSPLHFGNGTRLTVT.

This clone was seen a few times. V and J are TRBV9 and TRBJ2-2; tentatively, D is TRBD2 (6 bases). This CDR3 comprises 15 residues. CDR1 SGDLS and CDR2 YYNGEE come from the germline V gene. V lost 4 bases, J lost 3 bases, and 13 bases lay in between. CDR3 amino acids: CASSPSGTYTGELFF. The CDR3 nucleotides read TGTGCCAGCAGCCCGTCCGGGACTTACACCGGGGAGCTGTTTTTT. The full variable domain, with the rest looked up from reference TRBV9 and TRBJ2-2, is DSGVTQTPKHLITATGQRVTLRCSPRSGDLSVYWYQQSLDQGLQFLIQYYNGEERAKGNILERFSAQQFPDLHSELNLSSLELGDSALYFCASSPSGTYTGELFFGEGSRLTVL.

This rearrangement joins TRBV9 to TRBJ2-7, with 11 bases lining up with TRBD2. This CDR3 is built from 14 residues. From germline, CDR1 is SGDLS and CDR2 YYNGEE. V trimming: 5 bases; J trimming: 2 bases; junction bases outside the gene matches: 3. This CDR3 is CASSSGGAAYEQYF. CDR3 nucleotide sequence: TGTGCCAGCAGTAGCGGGGGGGCAGCCTACGAGCAGTACTTC.

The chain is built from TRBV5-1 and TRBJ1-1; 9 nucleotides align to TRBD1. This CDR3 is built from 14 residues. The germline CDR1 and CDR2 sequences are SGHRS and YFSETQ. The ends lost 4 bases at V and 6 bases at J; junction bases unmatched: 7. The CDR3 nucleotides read TGCGCCAGCAGCCTGGACAGGGGCGGCTCTGAAGCTTTCTTT. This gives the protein CASSLDRGGSEAFF. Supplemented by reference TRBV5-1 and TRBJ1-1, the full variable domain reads KAGVTQTPRYLIKTRGQQVTLSCSPISGHRSVSWYQQTPGQGLQFLFEYFSETQRNKGNFPGRFSGRQFSNSRSEMNVSTLELGDSALYLCASSLDRGGSEAFFGQGTRLTVV.

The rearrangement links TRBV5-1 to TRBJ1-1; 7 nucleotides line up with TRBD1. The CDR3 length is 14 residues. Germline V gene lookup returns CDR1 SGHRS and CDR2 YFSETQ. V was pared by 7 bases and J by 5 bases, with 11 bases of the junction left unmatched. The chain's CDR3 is CASQQGLGRTEAFF. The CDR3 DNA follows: TGCGCCAGCCAACAGGGGCTAGGTCGGACTGAAGCTTTCTTT.

CDR3 sequence reads: CASSLGAGQGAYGYTF. The DNA of the CDR3 is TGTGCCAGCAGCTTAGGCGCCGGACAGGGGGCCTATGGCTACACCTTC. This chain connects TRBV7-8 to TRBJ1-2; 11 bases are shared with TRBD1. CDR1 and CDR2 (germline): SGHVS, FQNEAQ. The CDR3 is 16 residues long. Germline trimming cut 1 base from V and 4 bases from J; bases unmatched to any gene: 5.

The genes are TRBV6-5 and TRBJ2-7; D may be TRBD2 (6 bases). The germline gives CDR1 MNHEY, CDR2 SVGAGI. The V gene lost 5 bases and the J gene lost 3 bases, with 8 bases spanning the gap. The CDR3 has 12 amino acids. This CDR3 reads CASSNGGYEQYF. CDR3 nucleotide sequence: TGTGCCAGCAGTAACGGGGGCTACGAGCAGTACTTC.